The entry that follows covers one TCR beta chain sequence. Its specificity is not known. The repertoire was sequenced with immunoSEQ multiplex PCR; TCRdb's copy has only in-frame clones and lacks some. The sample contains some 86,000 clones, roughly nine tenths of which appear only once. These data come from a study of T cell responses to AZD1222 COVID-19 vaccine. Study results and limitations: The number of AZD1222 recipients seropositive at baseline was only six. Nearly half of unique spike-specific TCRs reportedly avoided B.1.351 and B.1.1.7 mutated regions.

V was trimmed by 3 bases and J by 7 bases, leaving 10 bases between them. This CDR3 is 13 amino acids long. The germline gives CDR1 GTSNPN, CDR2 SVGIG (reference sequence). The chain is built from TRBV30 and TRBJ1-6, with D unresolved. The TCR sequence derives from an adult who received the AZD1222 COVID-19 vaccine. The source material was peripheral blood, sampled 28 days after the second AZD1222 dose. The CDR3 region has the DNA TGTGCCTGGAGCTTGGAGGAAAATTCACCCCTCCACTTT. Amino acids: CAWSLEENSPLHF.